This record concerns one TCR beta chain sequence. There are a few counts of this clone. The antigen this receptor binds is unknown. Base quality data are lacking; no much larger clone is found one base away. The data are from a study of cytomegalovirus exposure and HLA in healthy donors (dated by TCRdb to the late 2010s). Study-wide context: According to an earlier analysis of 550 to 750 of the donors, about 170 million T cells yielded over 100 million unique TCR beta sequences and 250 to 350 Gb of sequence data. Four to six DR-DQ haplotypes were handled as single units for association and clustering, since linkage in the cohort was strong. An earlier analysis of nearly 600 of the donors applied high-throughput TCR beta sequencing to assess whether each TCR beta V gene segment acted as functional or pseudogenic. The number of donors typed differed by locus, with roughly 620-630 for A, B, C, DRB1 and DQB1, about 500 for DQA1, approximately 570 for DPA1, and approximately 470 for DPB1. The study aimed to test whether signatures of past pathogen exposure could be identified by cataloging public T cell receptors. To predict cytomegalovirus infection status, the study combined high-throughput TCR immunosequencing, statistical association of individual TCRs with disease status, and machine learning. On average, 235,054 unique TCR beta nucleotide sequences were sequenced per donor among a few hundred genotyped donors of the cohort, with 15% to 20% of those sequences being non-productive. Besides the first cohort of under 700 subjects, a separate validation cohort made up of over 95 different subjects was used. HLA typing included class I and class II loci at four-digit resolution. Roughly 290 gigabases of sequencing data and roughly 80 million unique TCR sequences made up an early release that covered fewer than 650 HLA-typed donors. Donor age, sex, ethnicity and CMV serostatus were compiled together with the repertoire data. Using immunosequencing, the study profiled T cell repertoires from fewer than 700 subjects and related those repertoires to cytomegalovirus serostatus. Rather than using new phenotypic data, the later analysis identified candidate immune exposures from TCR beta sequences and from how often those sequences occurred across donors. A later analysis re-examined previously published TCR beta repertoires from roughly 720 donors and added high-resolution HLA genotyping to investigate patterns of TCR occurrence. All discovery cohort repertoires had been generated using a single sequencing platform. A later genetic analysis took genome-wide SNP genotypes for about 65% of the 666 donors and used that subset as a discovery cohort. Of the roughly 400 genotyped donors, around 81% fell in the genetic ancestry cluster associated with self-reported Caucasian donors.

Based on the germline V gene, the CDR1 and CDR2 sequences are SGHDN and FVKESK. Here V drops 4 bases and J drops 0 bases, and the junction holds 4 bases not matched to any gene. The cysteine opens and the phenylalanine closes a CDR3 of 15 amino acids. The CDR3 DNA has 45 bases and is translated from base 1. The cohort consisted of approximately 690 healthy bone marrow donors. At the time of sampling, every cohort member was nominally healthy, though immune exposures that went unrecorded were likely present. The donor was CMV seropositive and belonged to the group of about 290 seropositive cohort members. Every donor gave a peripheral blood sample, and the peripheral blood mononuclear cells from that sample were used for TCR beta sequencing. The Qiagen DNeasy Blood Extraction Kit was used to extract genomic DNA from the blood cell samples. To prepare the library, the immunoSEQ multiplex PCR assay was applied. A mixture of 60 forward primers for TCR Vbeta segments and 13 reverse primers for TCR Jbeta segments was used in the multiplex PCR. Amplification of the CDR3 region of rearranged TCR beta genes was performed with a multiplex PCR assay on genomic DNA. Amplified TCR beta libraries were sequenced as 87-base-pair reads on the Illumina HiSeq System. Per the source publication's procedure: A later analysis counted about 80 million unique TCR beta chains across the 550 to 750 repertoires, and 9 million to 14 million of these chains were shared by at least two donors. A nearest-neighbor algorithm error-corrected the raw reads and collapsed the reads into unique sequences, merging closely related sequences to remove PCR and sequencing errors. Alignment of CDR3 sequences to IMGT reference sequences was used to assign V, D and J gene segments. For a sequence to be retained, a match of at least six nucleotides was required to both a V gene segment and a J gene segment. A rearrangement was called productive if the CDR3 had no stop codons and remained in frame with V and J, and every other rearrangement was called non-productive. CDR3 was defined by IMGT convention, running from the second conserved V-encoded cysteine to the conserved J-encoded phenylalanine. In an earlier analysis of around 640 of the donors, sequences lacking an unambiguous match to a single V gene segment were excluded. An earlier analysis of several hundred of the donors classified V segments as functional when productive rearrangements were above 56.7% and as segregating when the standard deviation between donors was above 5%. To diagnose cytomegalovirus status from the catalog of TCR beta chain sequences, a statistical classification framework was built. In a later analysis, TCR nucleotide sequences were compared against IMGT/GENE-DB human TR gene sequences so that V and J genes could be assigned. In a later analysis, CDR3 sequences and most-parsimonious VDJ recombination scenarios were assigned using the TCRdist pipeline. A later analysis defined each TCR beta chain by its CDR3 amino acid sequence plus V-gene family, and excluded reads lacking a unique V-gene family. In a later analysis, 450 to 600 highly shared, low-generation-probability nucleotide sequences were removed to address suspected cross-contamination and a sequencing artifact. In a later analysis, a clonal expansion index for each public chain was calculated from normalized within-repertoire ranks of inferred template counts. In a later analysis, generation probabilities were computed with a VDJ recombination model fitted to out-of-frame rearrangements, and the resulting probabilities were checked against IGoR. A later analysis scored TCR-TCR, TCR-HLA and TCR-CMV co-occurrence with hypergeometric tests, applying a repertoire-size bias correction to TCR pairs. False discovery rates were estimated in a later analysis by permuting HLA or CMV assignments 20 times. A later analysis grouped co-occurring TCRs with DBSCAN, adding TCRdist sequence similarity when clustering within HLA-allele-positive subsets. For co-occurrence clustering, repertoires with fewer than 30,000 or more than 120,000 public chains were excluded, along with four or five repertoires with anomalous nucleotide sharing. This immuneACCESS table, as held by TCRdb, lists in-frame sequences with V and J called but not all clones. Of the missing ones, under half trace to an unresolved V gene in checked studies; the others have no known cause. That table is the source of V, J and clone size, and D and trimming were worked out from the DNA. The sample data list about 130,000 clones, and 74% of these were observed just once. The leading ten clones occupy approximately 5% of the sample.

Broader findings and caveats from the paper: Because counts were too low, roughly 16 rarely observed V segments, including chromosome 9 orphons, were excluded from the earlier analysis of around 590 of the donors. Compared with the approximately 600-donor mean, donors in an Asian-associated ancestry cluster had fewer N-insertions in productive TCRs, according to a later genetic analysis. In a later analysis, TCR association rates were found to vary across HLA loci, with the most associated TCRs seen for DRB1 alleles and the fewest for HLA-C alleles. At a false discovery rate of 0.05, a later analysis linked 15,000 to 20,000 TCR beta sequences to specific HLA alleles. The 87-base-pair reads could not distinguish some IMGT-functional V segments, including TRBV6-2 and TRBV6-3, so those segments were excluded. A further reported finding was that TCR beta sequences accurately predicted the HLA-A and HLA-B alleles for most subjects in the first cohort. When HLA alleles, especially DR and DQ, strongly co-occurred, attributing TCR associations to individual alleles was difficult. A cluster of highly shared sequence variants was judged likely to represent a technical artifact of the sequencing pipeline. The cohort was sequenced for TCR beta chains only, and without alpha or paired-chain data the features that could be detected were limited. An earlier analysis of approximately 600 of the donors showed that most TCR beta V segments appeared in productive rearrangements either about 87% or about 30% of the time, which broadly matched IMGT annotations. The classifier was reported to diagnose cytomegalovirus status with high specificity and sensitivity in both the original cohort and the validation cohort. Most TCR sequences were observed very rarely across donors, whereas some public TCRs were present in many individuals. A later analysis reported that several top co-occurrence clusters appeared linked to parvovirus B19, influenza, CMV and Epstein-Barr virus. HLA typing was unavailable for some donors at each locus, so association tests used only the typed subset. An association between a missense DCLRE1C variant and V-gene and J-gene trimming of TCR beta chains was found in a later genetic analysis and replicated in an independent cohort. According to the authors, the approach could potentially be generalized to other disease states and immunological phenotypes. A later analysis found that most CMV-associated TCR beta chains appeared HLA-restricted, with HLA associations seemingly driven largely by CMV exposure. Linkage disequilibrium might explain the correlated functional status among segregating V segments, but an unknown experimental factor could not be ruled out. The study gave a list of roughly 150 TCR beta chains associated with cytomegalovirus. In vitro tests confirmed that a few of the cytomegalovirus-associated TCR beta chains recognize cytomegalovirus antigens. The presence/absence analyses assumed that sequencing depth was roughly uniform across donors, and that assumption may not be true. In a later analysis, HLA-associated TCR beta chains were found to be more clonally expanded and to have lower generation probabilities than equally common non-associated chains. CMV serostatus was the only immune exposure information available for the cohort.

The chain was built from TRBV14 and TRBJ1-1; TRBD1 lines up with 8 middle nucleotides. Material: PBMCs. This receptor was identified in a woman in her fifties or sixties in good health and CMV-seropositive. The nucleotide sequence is TGTGCCAGCAGCCCCCGACAGGGGATGAACACTGAAGCTTTCTTT. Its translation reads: CASSPRQGMNTEAFF.